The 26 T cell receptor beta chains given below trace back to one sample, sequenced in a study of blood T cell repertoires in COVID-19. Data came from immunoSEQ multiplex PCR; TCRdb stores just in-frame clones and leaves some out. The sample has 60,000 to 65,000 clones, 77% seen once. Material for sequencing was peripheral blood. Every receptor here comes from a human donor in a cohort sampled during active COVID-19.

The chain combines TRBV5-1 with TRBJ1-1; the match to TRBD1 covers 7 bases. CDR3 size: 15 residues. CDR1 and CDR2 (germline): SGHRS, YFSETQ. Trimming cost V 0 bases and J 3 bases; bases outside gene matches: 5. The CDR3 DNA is TGCGCCAGCAGCTTGGTAGGGGGCTGGGACACTGAAGCTTTCTTT. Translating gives CASSLVGGWDTEAFF.

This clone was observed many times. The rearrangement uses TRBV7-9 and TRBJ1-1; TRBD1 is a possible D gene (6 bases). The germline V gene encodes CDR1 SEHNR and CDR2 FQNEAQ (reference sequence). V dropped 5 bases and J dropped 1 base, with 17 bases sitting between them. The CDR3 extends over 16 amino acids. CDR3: CASSPTWTAWNTEAFF. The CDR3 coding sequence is TGTGCCAGCAGCCCGACTTGGACAGCCTGGAACACTGAAGCTTTCTTT.

Written as DNA, the CDR3 is TGTGCCAGCAGCACCCGACAGGGGAGTAATGAAAAACTGTTTTTT. Translating gives CASSTRQGSNEKLFF. The chain couples TRBV7-6 to TRBJ1-4, with 8 bases aligning to TRBD1. The CDR3 has 15 amino acids. Germline trimming cut 5 bases from V and 4 bases from J; bases unmatched to any gene: 6. Per the germline V gene, CDR1 is SGHVS and CDR2 is FNYEAQ.

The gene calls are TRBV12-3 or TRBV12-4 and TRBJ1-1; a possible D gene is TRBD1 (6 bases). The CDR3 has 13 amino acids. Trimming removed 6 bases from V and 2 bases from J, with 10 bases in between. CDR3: CASSIQGNTEAFF. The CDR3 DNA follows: TGTGCCAGCAGCATACAGGGTAACACTGAAGCTTTCTTT.

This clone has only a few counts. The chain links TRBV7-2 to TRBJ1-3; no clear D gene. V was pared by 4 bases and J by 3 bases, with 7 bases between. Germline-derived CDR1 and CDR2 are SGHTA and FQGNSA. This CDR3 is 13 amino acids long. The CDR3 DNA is TGTGCCAGCAGCTCCCCAGGTGGAAACACCATATATTTT. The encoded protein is CASSSPGGNTIYF.

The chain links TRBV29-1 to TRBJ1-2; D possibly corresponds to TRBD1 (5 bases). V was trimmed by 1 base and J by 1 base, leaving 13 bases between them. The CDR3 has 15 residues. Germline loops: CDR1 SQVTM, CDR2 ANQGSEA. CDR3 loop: CSVEGGANLNYGYTF. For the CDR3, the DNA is TGCAGCGTTGAAGGTGGGGCGAACCTTAACTATGGCTACACCTTC.

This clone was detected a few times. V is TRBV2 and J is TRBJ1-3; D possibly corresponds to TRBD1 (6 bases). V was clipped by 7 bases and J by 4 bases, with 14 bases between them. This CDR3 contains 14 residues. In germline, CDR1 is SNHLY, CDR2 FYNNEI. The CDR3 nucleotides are TGTGCCAGCACCCGAGGGGGAAGAGGAAACACCATATATTTT. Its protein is CASTRGGRGNTIYF.

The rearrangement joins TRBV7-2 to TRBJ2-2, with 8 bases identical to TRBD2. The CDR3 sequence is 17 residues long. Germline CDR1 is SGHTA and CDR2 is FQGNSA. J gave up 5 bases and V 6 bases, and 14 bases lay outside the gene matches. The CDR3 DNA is TGTGCCAGCAGACCCCGGGGGGGTGGGGTTGCTACCGGGGAGCTGTTTTTT. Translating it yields CASRPRGGGVATGELFF.

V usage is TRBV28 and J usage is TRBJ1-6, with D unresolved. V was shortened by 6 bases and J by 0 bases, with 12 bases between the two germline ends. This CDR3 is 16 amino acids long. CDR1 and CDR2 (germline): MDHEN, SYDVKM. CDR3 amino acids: CASSQAGSSYNSPLHF. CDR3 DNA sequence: TGTGCCAGCAGCCAGGCAGGCAGCTCCTATAATTCACCCCTCCACTTT.

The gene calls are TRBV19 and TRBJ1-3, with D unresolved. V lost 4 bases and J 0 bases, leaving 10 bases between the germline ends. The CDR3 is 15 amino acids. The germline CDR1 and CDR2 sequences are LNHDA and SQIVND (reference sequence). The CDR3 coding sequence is TGTGCCAGTAGTAACCGGGGTACCTCTGGAAACACCATATATTTT. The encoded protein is CASSNRGTSGNTIYF.

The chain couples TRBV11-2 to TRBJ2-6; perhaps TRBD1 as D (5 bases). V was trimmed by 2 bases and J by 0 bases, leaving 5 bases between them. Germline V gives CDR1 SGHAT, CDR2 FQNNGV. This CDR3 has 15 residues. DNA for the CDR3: TGTGCCAGCAGCTTACAGGGCTCTGGGGCCAACGTCCTGACTTTC. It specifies CASSLQGSGANVLTF.

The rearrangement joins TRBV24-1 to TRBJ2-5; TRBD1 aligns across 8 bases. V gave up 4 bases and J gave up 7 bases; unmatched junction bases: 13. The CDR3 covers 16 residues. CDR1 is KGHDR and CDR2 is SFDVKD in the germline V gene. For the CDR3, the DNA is TGTGCCACCAGTGACGAGGCGACGACAGGGGCAGGGACCCAGTACTTC. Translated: CATSDEATTGAGTQYF.

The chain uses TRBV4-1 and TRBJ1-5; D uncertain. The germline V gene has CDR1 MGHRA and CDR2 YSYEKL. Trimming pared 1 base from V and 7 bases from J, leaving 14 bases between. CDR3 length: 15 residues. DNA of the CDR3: TGCGCCAGCAGCCAAGGAATGCGCTCCCCCCAGCCCCAGCATTTT. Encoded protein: CASSQGMRSPQPQHF.

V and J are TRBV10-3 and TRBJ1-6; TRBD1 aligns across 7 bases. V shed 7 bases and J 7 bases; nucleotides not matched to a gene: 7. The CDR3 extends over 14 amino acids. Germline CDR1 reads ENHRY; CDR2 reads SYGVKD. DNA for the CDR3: TGTGCCATCAAGGGGGGACAGAGGAATTCACCCCTCCACTTT. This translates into CAIKGGQRNSPLHF.

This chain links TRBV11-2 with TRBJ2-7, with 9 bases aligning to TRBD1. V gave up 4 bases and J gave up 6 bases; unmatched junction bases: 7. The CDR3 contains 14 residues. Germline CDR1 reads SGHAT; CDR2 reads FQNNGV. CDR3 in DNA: TGTGCCAGCAGCTACCCGGGACAGGGCTCCGAGCAGTACTTC. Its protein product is CASSYPGQGSEQYF.

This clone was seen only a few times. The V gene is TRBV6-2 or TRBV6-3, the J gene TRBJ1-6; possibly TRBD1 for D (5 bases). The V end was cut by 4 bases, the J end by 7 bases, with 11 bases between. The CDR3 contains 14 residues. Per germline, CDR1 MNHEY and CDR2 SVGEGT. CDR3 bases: TGTGCCAGCAGTTCTGTGGCAGGGAATTCACCCCTCCACTTT. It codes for CASSSVAGNSPLHF.

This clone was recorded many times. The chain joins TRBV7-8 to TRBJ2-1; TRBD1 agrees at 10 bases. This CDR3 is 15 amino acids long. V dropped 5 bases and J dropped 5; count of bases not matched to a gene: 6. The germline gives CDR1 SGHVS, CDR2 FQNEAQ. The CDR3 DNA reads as TGTGCCAGCAGCATGCCGGGACAGGGGAACAATGAGCAGTTCTTC. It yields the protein CASSMPGQGNNEQFF. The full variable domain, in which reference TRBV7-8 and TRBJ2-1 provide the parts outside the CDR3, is GAGVSQSPRYKVAKRGQDVALRCDPISGHVSLFWYQQALGQGPEFLTYFQNEAQLDKSGLPSDRFFAERPEGSVSTLKIQRTQQEDSAVYLCASSMPGQGNNEQFFGPGTRLTVL.

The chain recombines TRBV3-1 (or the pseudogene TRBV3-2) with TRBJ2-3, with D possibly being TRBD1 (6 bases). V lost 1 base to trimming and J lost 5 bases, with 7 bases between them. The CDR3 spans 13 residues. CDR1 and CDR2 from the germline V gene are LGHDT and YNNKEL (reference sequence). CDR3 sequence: CASSQGRGDTQYF. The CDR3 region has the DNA TGTGCCAGCAGCCAAGGCAGGGGAGATACGCAGTATTTT.

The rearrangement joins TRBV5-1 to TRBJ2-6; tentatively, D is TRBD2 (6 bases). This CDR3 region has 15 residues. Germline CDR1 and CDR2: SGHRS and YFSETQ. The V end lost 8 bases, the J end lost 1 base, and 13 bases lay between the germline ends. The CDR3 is CASKDGSSGANVLTF. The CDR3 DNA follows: TGCGCCAGTAAGGACGGGAGTTCTGGGGCCAACGTCCTGACTTTC.

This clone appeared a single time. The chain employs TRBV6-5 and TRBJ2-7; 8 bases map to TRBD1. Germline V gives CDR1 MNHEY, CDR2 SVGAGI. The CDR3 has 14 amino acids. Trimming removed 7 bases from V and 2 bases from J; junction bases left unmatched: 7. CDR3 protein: CASNPRQGTYEQYF. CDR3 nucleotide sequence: TGTGCCAGCAACCCCCGACAGGGGACCTACGAGCAGTACTTC.

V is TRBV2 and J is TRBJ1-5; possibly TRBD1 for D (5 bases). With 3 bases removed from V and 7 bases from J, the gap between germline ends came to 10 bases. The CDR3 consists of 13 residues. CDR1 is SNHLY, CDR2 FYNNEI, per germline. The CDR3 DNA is TGTGCCAGCAGTGAGGGGCGGCGGCAGCCCCAGCATTTT. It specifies CASSEGRRQPQHF. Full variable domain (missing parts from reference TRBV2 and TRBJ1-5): EPEVTQTPSHQVTQMGQEVILRCVPISNHLYFYWYRQILGQKVEFLVSFYNNEISEKSEIFDDQFSVERPDGSNFTLKIRSTKLEDSAMYFCASSEGRRQPQHFGDGTRLSIL.

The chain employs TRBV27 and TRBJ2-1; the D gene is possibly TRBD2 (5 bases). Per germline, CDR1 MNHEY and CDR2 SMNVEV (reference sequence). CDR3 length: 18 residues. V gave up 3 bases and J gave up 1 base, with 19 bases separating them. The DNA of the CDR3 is TGTGCCAGCAGTTTCCTCTTTACCGGGGTGAGGTCCTACAATGAGCAGTTCTTC. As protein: CASSFLFTGVRSYNEQFF.

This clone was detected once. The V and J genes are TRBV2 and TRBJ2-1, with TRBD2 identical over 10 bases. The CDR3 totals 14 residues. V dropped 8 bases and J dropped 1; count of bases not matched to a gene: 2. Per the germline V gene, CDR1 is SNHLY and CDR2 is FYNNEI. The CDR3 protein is CASQGLASYNEQFF. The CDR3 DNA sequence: TGTGCCAGCCAGGGACTAGCGTCCTACAATGAGCAGTTCTTC.

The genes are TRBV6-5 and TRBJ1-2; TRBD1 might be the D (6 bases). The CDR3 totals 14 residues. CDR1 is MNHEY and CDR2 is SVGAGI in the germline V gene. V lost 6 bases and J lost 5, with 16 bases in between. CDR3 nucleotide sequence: TGTGCCAGCAGACTAACTCTGGACAGATATGGCTACACCTTC. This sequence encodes CASRLTLDRYGYTF.

The CDR3 is CAIRRGSYEQYF. The CDR3 nucleotides are TGTGCCATCAGAAGGGGATCCTACGAGCAGTACTTC. J is TRBJ2-7 and V is TRBV10-3; a weak D match, TRBD1 (5 bases). Germline V gives CDR1 ENHRY, CDR2 SYGVKD. This CDR3 contains 12 residues. Trimming shortened V by 6 bases and J by 1 base, and 7 bases separated the two germline ends.

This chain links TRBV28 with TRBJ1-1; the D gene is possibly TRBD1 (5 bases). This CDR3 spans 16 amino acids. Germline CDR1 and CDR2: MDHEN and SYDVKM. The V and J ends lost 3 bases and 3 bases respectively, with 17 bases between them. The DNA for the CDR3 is TGTGCCAGCAGTTTGGGTGGGGGACGGGGGGACACTGAAGCTTTCTTT. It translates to CASSLGGGRGDTEAFF.